These 14 T cell receptor beta chains were sequenced from one sample in a study of prognosis after radiotherapy for stage I lung cancer. Template was genomic DNA; TCR beta CDR3 amplified in two multiplex PCR rounds. Specific primers for each TRBV and TRBJ gene were what first-round PCR used. From the multiplex PCR reads, TCRdb called clonotypes with MiXCR, one entry per CDR3 protein. The table has about 18,000 distinct CDR3 sequences, about 40% seen once. The source material was PBMCs, sampled before or after stereotactic body radiation therapy (not recorded which). The source of these receptors is a donor aged 50 or older with non-small cell lung cancer.

This clonotype was detected ten times or more. For the CDR3, the DNA is TGTGCCAGCCTCCGACAGGGCCTAGGCGGCTACACCTTC. This sequence encodes CASLRQGLGGYTF. V usage is TRBV2 and J usage is TRBJ1-2, with TRBD1 matching 7 bases. The germline V gene has CDR1 SNHLY and CDR2 FYNNEI. The CDR3 has 13 residues. The junction had 11 bases not matched to a gene; V was cut back by 8 bases and J by 8 bases.

By sample share, this clonotype is medium-sized (0.01 to 0.1%). This chain links TRBV28 with TRBJ1-2; no clear D gene. With 1 base removed from V and 6 bases from J, the gap between germline ends came to 6 bases. Germline loops: CDR1 MDHEN, CDR2 SYDVKM. This CDR3 has 12 residues. The CDR3 region is CASSLYRDGYTF. Written as DNA, the CDR3 is TGTGCCAGCAGTTTATATCGGGATGGCTACACCTTC.

This clonotype was counted only a few times. The rearrangement joins TRBV29-1 to TRBJ2-5, with D possibly being TRBD1 or TRBD2 (6 bases each). Germline lookup yields CDR1 SQVTM and CDR2 ANQGSEA. The CDR3 consists of 14 residues. The ends were cut back, 7 bases at V and 5 bases at J, with 20 bases in the middle. CDR3 sequence: CSAPGAGQMETQYF. The DNA of the CDR3 is TGCAGCGCACCGGGGGCAGGGCAAATGGAGACCCAGTACTTC.

Of note for this clonotype: With only one base between it and a far larger clone, this is likely a read error. The genes are TRBV11-2 and TRBJ1-1; possibly TRBD1 for D (6 bases). This CDR3 is built from 15 residues. The V gene lost 1 base and the J gene lost 5 bases, with 14 bases spanning the gap. Germline values: CDR1 SGHAT, CDR2 FQNNGV. DNA for the CDR3: TGTGCCAGCAGCTTAGCGACACAGGGTTGTACTGAAGCTTTCTTT. Its translation: CASSLATQGCTEAFF.

Notes on this clonotype: A far larger clone is just one base off, so this is likely a read error. In DNA form, the CDR3 reads TGTGCCAGCAGTGAACTAGGAGAATGTGGAAACACCATATATTTT. As protein: CASSELGECGNTIYF. V and J are TRBV6-2 or TRBV6-3 and TRBJ1-3, with no clear D. V was clipped by 5 bases and J by 3 bases, with 14 bases between them. CDR3 length equals 15 residues. Germline V gene sequence: CDR1 MNHEY, CDR2 SVGEGT.

This clonotype has ten or more counts. This sequence joins TRBV27 and TRBJ2-5; tentatively, D is TRBD1 or TRBD2 (5 bases each). Germline V CDR1 and CDR2: MNHEY, SMNVEV (reference sequence). V was pared by 0 bases and J by 5 bases, with 13 bases between. The CDR3 is 15 amino acids. CDR3 amino acids: CASSLSIGGAETQYF. The CDR3 DNA is TGTGCCAGCAGTTTATCGATTGGGGGAGCGGAGACCCAGTACTTC.

This clonotype was detected many times. The chain links TRBV6-1 to TRBJ1-2; the match to TRBD1 covers 8 bases. V gave up 6 bases and J gave up 8 bases; unmatched junction bases: 11. The CDR3 contains 14 residues. Per the germline V gene, CDR1 is MNHNS and CDR2 is SASEGT. This CDR3 is CASSRDRGMRGYTF. For the CDR3, the DNA is TGTGCCAGCAGCCGAGACAGGGGTATGCGGGGCTACACCTTC.

Many counts were recorded for this clonotype. V and J are TRBV19 and TRBJ1-2, with 9 bases lining up with TRBD1. The CDR3 consists of 16 residues. The germline gives CDR1 LNHDA, CDR2 SQIVND (reference sequence). V gave up 1 base and J gave up 8 bases; unmatched junction bases: 11. The CDR3 reads CASSIATGTGRGGYTF. CDR3 in DNA: TGTGCCAGTAGTATAGCAACCGGGACAGGGAGAGGAGGCTACACCTTC.

The genes are TRBV18 and TRBJ2-2; 8 bases are a match to TRBD1. The CDR3 is 15 residues long. V shed 0 bases and J 10 bases; nucleotides not matched to a gene: 7. Looked up from germline, CDR1 is KGHSH and CDR2 is LQKENI. CDR3 protein: CASSPPTGESLELFF. The CDR3 nucleotides read TGTGCCAGCTCACCACCGACAGGGGAATCCTTGGAGCTGTTTTTT.

A remark on this clonotype: One junction end disagrees with the germline gene, perhaps due to a read error. This sequence joins TRBV5-6 and TRBJ2-3; D gene unclear. Germline V lookup: CDR1 SGHDT, CDR2 YYEEEE. The CDR3 sequence is 14 residues long. CDR3 sequence reads: CSSSSDLGTDTQYF. The CDR3 coding sequence is TGTTCCAGCAGCTCCGACCTTGGTACGGATACGCAGTATTTT.

Judged by abundance, this clonotype is medium-sized. The gene calls are TRBV9 and TRBJ1-2, with 8 positions matching TRBD1. Trimming cost V 4 bases and J 0 bases; bases outside gene matches: 5. This CDR3 comprises 15 residues. CDR1 SGDLS and CDR2 YYNGEE come from the germline V gene. CDR3 sequence (DNA): TGTGCCAGCAGCATGACAGGGGATTCTAACTATGGCTACACCTTC. Protein sequence: CASSMTGDSNYGYTF. Using reference TRBV9 and TRBJ1-2 for the parts outside the CDR3, the full variable domain is DSGVTQTPKHLITATGQRVTLRCSPRSGDLSVYWYQQSLDQGLQFLIQYYNGEERAKGNILERFSAQQFPDLHSELNLSSLELGDSALYFCASSMTGDSNYGYTFGSGTRLTVV.

In the case of this clonotype: A single base is all that separates this from a far larger clone, so a read error is likely. The V and J genes are TRBV27 and TRBJ1-6; the D is unclear. The DNA matches TRBJ1-1 better at its end, which makes the J call doubtful. Per germline, CDR1 MNHEY and CDR2 SMNVEV (reference sequence). The length of the CDR3 is 12 residues. This CDR3 is CASSKLGTGAFF. CDR3 in DNA: TGTGCCAGCAGCAAGCTAGGCACTGGAGCTTTCTTT.

This chain links TRBV6-1 with TRBJ1-6; the D gene is possibly TRBD1 (5 bases). Trimming removed 5 bases at V and 6 bases at J, with 14 bases between. The CDR3 sequence is 15 residues long. Germline assignment: CDR1 MNHNS and CDR2 SASEGT. This CDR3 reads CASSQWGNSNSPLHF. The CDR3 region has the DNA TGTGCCAGCAGTCAATGGGGGAACAGTAATTCACCCCTCCACTTT.

This sequence joins TRBV28 and TRBJ1-3, with 9 bases fitting TRBD1. V gave up 7 bases and J gave up 0 bases; unmatched junction bases: 7. Germline V lookup: CDR1 MDHEN, CDR2 SYDVKM. This CDR3 has 16 residues. The CDR3 is CASMDRGVSSGNTIYF. In DNA, the CDR3 is TGTGCCAGCATGGACAGGGGTGTAAGCTCTGGAAACACCATATATTTT.